A single sample is the source of the 32 T cell receptor beta chains below, sequenced in a study of blood T cell repertoires in COVID-19. Sequencing used immunoSEQ multiplex PCR; TCRdb keeps in-frame clones, though not all of them. The table includes about 320,000 clones, over 75% detected once. The sequenced material came from peripheral blood. The receptors shown here come from a human donor in a cohort sampled during active COVID-19.

The chain links TRBV7-9 to TRBJ1-4; D gene unclear. Germline CDR1 reads SEHNR; CDR2 reads FQNEAQ (reference sequence). Trimming shortened V by 7 bases and J by 0 bases, and 12 bases separated the two germline ends. CDR3 size: 15 residues. DNA for the CDR3: TGTGCCAGCACCGTTGGGCCTCCAACTAATGAAAAACTGTTTTTT. Its translation: CASTVGPPTNEKLFF. The full variable domain, in which reference TRBV7-9 and TRBJ1-4 provide the parts outside the CDR3, is DTGVSQNPRHKITKRGQNVTFRCDPISEHNRLYWYRQTLGQGPEFLTYFQNEAQLEKSRLLSDRFSAERPKGSFSTLEIQRTEQGDSAMYLCASTVGPPTNEKLFFGSGTQLSVL.

V usage is TRBV5-1 and J usage is TRBJ2-2, with 8 nucleotides matching TRBD2. J lost 4 bases, V lost 4 bases, and 6 bases had no gene match. This CDR3 spans 15 amino acids. Germline V lookup: CDR1 SGHRS, CDR2 YFSETQ. DNA for the CDR3: TGCGCCAGCAGCCCCGCCGGGACTAGCACCGGGGAGCTGTTTTTT. It yields the protein CASSPAGTSTGELFF.

The chain uses TRBV6-1 and TRBJ1-3, with TRBD1 identical over 7 bases. V was clipped by 4 bases and J by 1 base; unmatched bases: 7. The germline V gene encodes CDR1 MNHNS and CDR2 SASEGT. The length of the CDR3 is 16 residues. In nucleotides, the CDR3 is TGTGCCAGCAGTGCCCGGACAGGACAATCTGGAAACACCATATATTTT. It specifies CASSARTGQSGNTIYF.

The rearrangement links TRBV7-2 to TRBJ2-1; 10 bases align to TRBD2. V shed 1 base and J 8 bases; nucleotides not matched to a gene: 11. CDR1 SGHTA and CDR2 FQGNSA come from the germline V gene. This CDR3 region has 17 residues. CDR3 coding DNA: TGTGCCAGCAGCTTAGTTACAGGTAGCGGGGGGCGCGATGAGCAGTTCTTC. It yields the protein CASSLVTGSGGRDEQFF.

The chain carries TRBV5-1 and TRBJ2-3; 8 nucleotides match TRBD2. Germline V gene lookup returns CDR1 SGHRS and CDR2 YFSETQ. V was clipped by 4 bases and J by 2 bases; unmatched bases: 9. The CDR3 totals 16 residues. CDR3 bases: TGCGCCAGCAGCCATTTTCTGCGGGGGGTCACAGATACGCAGTATTTT. Translating it yields CASSHFLRGVTDTQYF.

This clone was detected once. This chain uses TRBV9 with TRBJ2-3; 7 bases line up with TRBD2. With V trimmed by 4 bases and J by 1 base, 12 bases remained unmatched. The CDR3 loop spans 17 amino acids. Germline V gene sequence: CDR1 SGDLS, CDR2 YYNGEE. CDR3 protein: CASSLEGGTMGTDTQYF. CDR3 DNA: TGTGCCAGCAGCCTCGAAGGTGGGACTATGGGCACAGATACGCAGTATTTT.

This chain links TRBV14 with TRBJ2-7, with 8 bases identical to TRBD2. This CDR3 has 15 amino acids. J lost 5 bases, V lost 4 bases, and 10 bases had no gene match. From germline, CDR1 is SGHDN and CDR2 FVKESK. CDR3 residues: CASSLIGLAAHEQYF. Written as DNA, the CDR3 is TGTGCCAGCAGCCTTATAGGACTAGCAGCCCACGAGCAGTACTTC.

V is TRBV5-1 and J is TRBJ2-3, with TRBD1 identical over 8 bases. The CDR3 spans 14 residues. Germline CDR1 and CDR2: SGHRS and YFSETQ. J was trimmed by 4 bases and V by 4 bases; bases with no gene match: 5. The CDR3 nucleotides are TGCGCCAGCAGCCCAGGGGGCTCGGCAGATACGCAGTATTTT. It translates to CASSPGGSADTQYF.

This clone occurred once. The V and J genes are TRBV7-2 and TRBJ1-2; the D gene is possibly TRBD1 (6 bases). Trimming took 5 bases from V and 4 from J, leaving 14 bases between them. This CDR3 has 14 amino acids. Germline V gene sequence: CDR1 SGHTA, CDR2 FQGNSA. The CDR3: CASSLSRDIYGYTF. CDR3 sequence (DNA): TGTGCCAGCAGCCTCAGCCGGGACATCTATGGCTACACCTTC.

The V and J genes are TRBV24-1 and TRBJ2-3; D remains unclear. The CDR3 contains 14 residues. The V gene lost 7 bases and the J gene lost 0 bases, with 10 bases spanning the gap. The V gene's germline CDR1 is KGHDR and CDR2 SFDVKD. This CDR3 is CATRSSTSTDTQYF. The CDR3 DNA reads as TGTGCCACCAGGTCGTCCACTAGCACAGATACGCAGTATTTT.

The V and J genes are TRBV19 and TRBJ2-3; D gene uncertain. V dropped 4 bases and J dropped 0 bases, with 5 bases sitting between them. Germline V gives CDR1 LNHDA, CDR2 SQIVND (reference sequence). The CDR3 is 13 residues long. CDR3 nucleotide sequence: TGTGCCAGTAGTACATCAAGCACAGATACGCAGTATTTT. Translated: CASSTSSTDTQYF.

The CDR3 DNA is TGTGCCAGCAGCCAAACGGGGGAAGGAGAGACCCAGTACTTC. Residues: CASSQTGEGETQYF. The chain employs TRBV4-2 and TRBJ2-5, with TRBD2 as a possible D gene (6 bases). Germline CDR1 reads LGHNA; CDR2 reads YNFKEQ. V lost 2 bases and J lost 4, with 11 bases in between. The CDR3 is 14 residues long.

This clone was seen only once. Germline is not matched at one junction end, which may reflect a read error. The V and J genes are TRBV19 and TRBJ1-1, with a tentative D call TRBD1 (5 bases). Germline V gene data show CDR1 as LNHDA and CDR2 as SQIVND (reference sequence). CDR3 length: 14 residues. DNA for the CDR3: TGTGCCAGTAGTTTAGACAGTCAGAACACTGAAGCTTTCTTT. Its translation is CASSLDSQNTEAFF.

The chain links TRBV5-1 to TRBJ2-1, with 12 nucleotides matching TRBD2. Per the germline V gene, CDR1 is SGHRS and CDR2 is YFSETQ. CDR3 length equals 15 residues. The junction had 2 bases not matched to a gene; V was cut back by 0 bases and J by 7 bases. CDR3 region: CASSLDLAGGNEQFF. CDR3 sequence (DNA): TGCGCCAGCAGCTTGGATCTAGCGGGGGGGAATGAGCAGTTCTTC.

The chain has TRBV18 and TRBJ1-1; D uncertain. V was trimmed by 4 bases and J by 3 bases, leaving 9 bases between them. CDR3 length equals 13 residues. Germline CDR1 and CDR2: KGHSH and LQKENI. The CDR3 spells CASSRKADTEAFF. The CDR3 DNA sequence: TGTGCCAGCTCACGGAAGGCGGACACTGAAGCTTTCTTT.

The rearrangement uses TRBV2 and TRBJ1-2, with TRBD1 identical over 10 bases. This CDR3 comprises 15 residues. V was pared by 7 bases and J by 8 bases, with 13 bases of the junction left unmatched. Looked up from germline, CDR1 is SNHLY and CDR2 is FYNNEI. DNA of the CDR3: TGTGCCAGCACCGCCGGGACAGGGGAACTTACAGGCTACACCTTC. This encodes CASTAGTGELTGYTF.

The chain recombines TRBV18 with TRBJ2-1; the D is unclear. Trimming pared 3 bases from V and 1 base from J, leaving 13 bases between. Germline V gives CDR1 KGHSH, CDR2 LQKENI. This CDR3 comprises 16 residues. The DNA of the CDR3 is TGTGCCAGCTCACCGGCTAGTCCGGAATCCTACAATGAGCAGTTCTTC. It specifies CASSPASPESYNEQFF.

This clone was counted once. The genes are TRBV14 and TRBJ2-7; maybe TRBD1 (6 bases). Germline CDR1 reads SGHDN; CDR2 reads FVKESK. V was clipped by 4 bases and J by 6 bases, with 16 bases between them. The CDR3 runs 14 residues. The CDR3 here is CASSRGHQKGEQYF. CDR3 in DNA: TGTGCCAGCAGCCGGGGACATCAAAAGGGCGAGCAGTACTTC. The variable domain in full, completed from reference TRBV14 and TRBJ2-7, reads EAGVTQFPSHSVIEKGQTVTLRCDPISGHDNLYWYRRVMGKEIKFLLHFVKESKQDESGMPNNRFLAERTGGTYSTLKVQPAELEDSGVYFCASSRGHQKGEQYFGPGTRLTVT.

The chain links TRBV5-6 to TRBJ1-5; TRBD1 might be the D (5 bases). V gave up 0 bases and J gave up 2 bases, with 15 bases separating them. This CDR3 spans 17 amino acids. Looked up from germline, CDR1 is SGHDT and CDR2 is YYEEEE. CDR3 DNA: TGTGCCAGCAGCTTGGCCGGGGCGGGAGGACGCAATCAGCCCCAGCATTTT. Translating gives CASSLAGAGGRNQPQHF.

The V and J genes are TRBV12-3 or TRBV12-4 and TRBJ1-5; D might be TRBD1 (5 bases). The CDR3 sequence is 13 residues long. V was cut by 3 bases and J by 4 bases, with 7 bases left in between. In nucleotides, the CDR3 is TGTGCCAGCAGTTTGTACAGGAATCAGCCCCAGCATTTT. This gives the protein CASSLYRNQPQHF.

This clone was found a few times. V usage is TRBV19 and J usage is TRBJ1-5, with unresolved D. Trimming took off 5 bases at V and 2 bases at J, with 16 bases between the two ends. The CDR3 runs to 16 residues. CDR1 and CDR2 from the germline V gene are LNHDA and SQIVND (reference sequence). CDR3 DNA: TGTGCCAGTAGTCTTCCCACTAGACTCGGCAATCAGCCCCAGCATTTT. This translates into CASSLPTRLGNQPQHF.

This chain joins TRBV7-2 and TRBJ2-2, with no clear D. The CDR3 length is 16 residues. V gave up 4 bases and J gave up 0 bases, with 12 bases separating them. Germline V gene sequence: CDR1 SGHTA, CDR2 FQGNSA. In DNA form, the CDR3 reads TGTGCCAGCAGCTACTCCCATAAACCGAACACCGGGGAGCTGTTTTTT. This gives the protein CASSYSHKPNTGELFF.

In this sample, this clone turned up once. This chain joins TRBV7-9 and TRBJ2-1; 7 nucleotides line up with TRBD1. The ends lost 1 base at V and 2 bases at J; junction bases unmatched: 2. The CDR3 consists of 15 residues. The germline gives CDR1 SEHNR, CDR2 FQNEAQ (reference sequence). The DNA of the CDR3 is TGTGCCAGCAGCTTAGGACAGGGTACCTACAATGAGCAGTTCTTC. It encodes CASSLGQGTYNEQFF.

This clone turned up a few times. The V gene is TRBV6-6, the J gene TRBJ2-7; TRBD1 aligns across 7 bases. The CDR3 is 14 amino acids. Trimming cost V 7 bases and J 2 bases; bases outside gene matches: 8. Germline V gene lookup returns CDR1 MNHNY and CDR2 SVGAGI (reference sequence). The CDR3 sequence: CASTPGQFTYEQYF. CDR3 coding DNA: TGTGCCAGCACCCCGGGACAGTTTACCTACGAGCAGTACTTC.

This clone is a singleton in its sample. The V gene is TRBV25-1, the J gene TRBJ1-1; 9 bases align to TRBD1. CDR1 is MGHDK and CDR2 is SYGVNS in the germline V gene. After removal of 4 bases from V and 10 bases from J, the junction contained 4 bases not matched to a gene. This CDR3 contains 12 residues. For the CDR3, the DNA is TGTGCCAGCAGTGCTCACAGGGGGCGAGCTTTCTTT. Its protein is CASSAHRGRAFF.

This chain joins TRBV9 and TRBJ2-7; no clear D. Germline CDR1 SGDLS, CDR2 YYNGEE. The CDR3 runs 12 residues. V was pared by 4 bases and J by 4 bases, with 9 bases between. This chain's CDR3 is CASSPNRYEQYF. Here the CDR3 DNA reads TGTGCCAGCAGCCCGAATCGGTACGAGCAGTACTTC.

The J gene is TRBJ2-5, the V gene TRBV29-1; D may be TRBD2 (5 bases). The germline gives CDR1 SQVTM, CDR2 ANQGSEA. With 2 bases removed from V and 5 bases from J, the gap between germline ends came to 12 bases. The length of the CDR3 is 13 residues. As DNA, the CDR3 is TGCAGCGTTGAACAGGACTCGGGCGAGACCCAGTACTTC. As protein: CSVEQDSGETQYF.

V gene TRBV30 combines with J gene TRBJ2-2; 8 nucleotides align to TRBD2. Germline CDR1 GTSNPN, CDR2 SVGIG (reference sequence). The trim removed 5 bases at V and 7 bases at J, leaving 9 bases unmatched. The CDR3 covers 14 residues. CDR3 protein: CAWVSGGIGGELFF. CDR3 DNA: TGTGCCTGGGTCAGCGGGGGTATCGGCGGGGAGCTGTTTTTT.

The CDR3 nucleotides read TGTGCCAGCAGCTTACAGGGGGGCACTGAAGCTTTCTTT. It codes for CASSLQGGTEAFF. This chain connects TRBV7-2 to TRBJ1-1, with 7 bases lining up with TRBD1. The CDR3 has 13 amino acids. V was pared by 2 bases and J by 4 bases, with 1 base of the junction left unmatched. CDR1 is SGHTA and CDR2 is FQGNSA in the germline V gene.

This clone came up once. CDR3 nucleotides: TGTGCCAGCAGCTTAAGCGGGGGCCGGCTAGGAAACACCATATATTTT. It specifies CASSLSGGRLGNTIYF. V usage is TRBV7-3 and J usage is TRBJ1-3; tentatively, D is TRBD1 (6 bases). Trimming removed 1 base from V and 4 bases from J, with 14 bases in between. Germline assignment: CDR1 SGHTA and CDR2 FQGTGA. The CDR3 has 16 residues.

J is TRBJ2-7 and V is TRBV9; 8 nucleotides align to TRBD2. The germline V gene has CDR1 SGDLS and CDR2 YYNGEE. V dropped 3 bases and J dropped 1; count of bases not matched to a gene: 6. CDR3 length equals 15 residues. CDR3 DNA: TGTGCCAGCAGCGCGTCCGGGACTAGATCCTACGAGCAGTACTTC. Protein: CASSASGTRSYEQYF.

In its sample, this clone was seen a few times. The V call is TRBV5-1, the J call TRBJ2-7, with 7 bases identical to TRBD1. With V trimmed by 4 bases and J by 4 bases, 5 bases remained unmatched. This CDR3 has 13 amino acids. Germline CDR1 SGHRS, CDR2 YFSETQ. In nucleotides, the CDR3 is TGCGCCAGCAGCGGGACAGACTTATACGAGCAGTACTTC. This sequence encodes CASSGTDLYEQYF.